This TCR beta chain was sequenced for a study of T cell responses to AZD1222 COVID-19 vaccine. General observations from the study: Most donors were white British and more were female, and clonal diversity was possibly underestimated. Spike-specific TCR repertoires showed rising breadth and depth after two AZD1222 doses. Repertoires in all cases were sampled only once the peak T cell response had passed. Reportedly, nearly half of unique spike TCRs recognized epitopes outside B.1.351/B.1.1.7 mutations.

V shed 2 bases and J 5 bases; nucleotides not matched to a gene: 8. CDR3 size: 16 residues. CDR1 and CDR2 (germline): MNHEY, SVGAGI. This clone was recorded many times. The antigen is undetermined. Sequenced by immunoSEQ multiplex PCR; TCRdb stores in-frame clones only, minus some. The data contain about 120,000 clones, about 88% of them singletons. This receptor was identified in an adult who received the AZD1222 COVID-19 vaccine. The sample was peripheral blood, taken 28 days after the second AZD1222 dose. This chain uses TRBV6-5 with TRBJ1-4; TRBD1 matches at 7 bases. CDR3 bases: TGTGCCAGCAGTTACGTCTCCGGGACAGTGAATGAAAAACTGTTTTTT. The encoded protein is CASSYVSGTVNEKLFF.